Presented here are 6 T cell receptor beta chains from one specimen sequenced in a study of PD-1 blockade in classical Hodgkin lymphoma. As to time point: cycle 4 day 1 (C4D1), after more than 5 weeks of nivolumab. Every single patient, without exception, relapsed after autologous stem cell transplantation, and brentuximab vedotin exposure varied. Measured with immunoSEQ multiplex PCR; TCRdb has only the in-frame clones, and not every one. Of more than 6,000 clones detected, more than 70% appear once; the ten largest clones hold around 43%. Sequences were derived from peripheral blood mononuclear cells (PBMCs), sampled before the fourth cycle of nivolumab. These receptors all come from a human donor with classical Hodgkin lymphoma.

This chain links TRBV9 with TRBJ1-3; no clear D. The V and J ends lost 4 bases and 4 bases respectively, with 9 bases between them. The germline V gene has CDR1 SGDLS and CDR2 YYNGEE. There are 13 residues in the CDR3. The CDR3 region has the DNA TGTGCCAGCAGCCCGGTGGCCGGAAACACCATATATTTT. Amino acid sequence: CASSPVAGNTIYF.

This clone was recorded a few times. Mismatch with germline at one junction end may stem from a read error. This sequence joins TRBV7-7 and TRBJ2-1, with 10 bases matching TRBD2. CDR1 and CDR2 from the germline V gene are SSHAT and FNYEAQ (reference sequence). CDR3 size: 15 residues. The CDR3 loop reads CASSLAGGIYNEQFF. The CDR3 coding sequence is TGTGCTAGCAGCTTAGCGGGAGGCATCTACAATGAGCAGTTCTTC.

The chain recombines TRBV6-6 with TRBJ1-4, with a weak D call TRBD1 (5 bases). V gave up 6 bases and J gave up 2 bases, with 16 bases separating them. This CDR3 has 16 residues. Germline-derived CDR1 and CDR2 are MNHNY and SVGAGI (reference sequence). The CDR3 reads CASRGRSSSTNEKLFF. In DNA form, the CDR3 reads TGTGCCAGCAGGGGGCGAAGTTCGAGTACTAATGAAAAACTGTTTTTT.

This sequence joins TRBV19 and TRBJ2-7; D uncertain. This CDR3 contains 13 residues. V was trimmed by 10 bases and J by 5 bases, leaving 18 bases between them. Germline V CDR1 and CDR2: LNHDA, SQIVND (reference sequence). This CDR3 is CAIEDGFGDEQYF. The CDR3 region has the DNA TGTGCCATCGAGGACGGGTTTGGCGACGAGCAGTACTTC.

The CDR3: CASSTGQGADEQYF. The CDR3 DNA is TGTGCCAGCAGCACGGGACAGGGGGCCGACGAGCAGTACTTC. The genes are TRBV6-6 and TRBJ2-7; TRBD1 matches 12 bases. The CDR3 is 14 amino acids. CDR1 is MNHNY, CDR2 SVGAGI, per germline (reference sequence). J lost 5 bases, V lost 6 bases, and 5 bases had no gene match.

The CDR3 nucleotides are TGCGCCAGCACGACACCCGGGACCCGGATGCGACCCGGGGAGCTGTTTTTT. Translating it yields CASTTPGTRMRPGELFF. The rearrangement links TRBV4-1 to TRBJ2-2, with D possibly called TRBD1 or TRBD2 (5 bases each). CDR1 MGHRA and CDR2 YSYEKL come from the germline V gene. Trimming pared 7 bases from V and 6 bases from J, leaving 24 bases between. CDR3 length: 17 residues.